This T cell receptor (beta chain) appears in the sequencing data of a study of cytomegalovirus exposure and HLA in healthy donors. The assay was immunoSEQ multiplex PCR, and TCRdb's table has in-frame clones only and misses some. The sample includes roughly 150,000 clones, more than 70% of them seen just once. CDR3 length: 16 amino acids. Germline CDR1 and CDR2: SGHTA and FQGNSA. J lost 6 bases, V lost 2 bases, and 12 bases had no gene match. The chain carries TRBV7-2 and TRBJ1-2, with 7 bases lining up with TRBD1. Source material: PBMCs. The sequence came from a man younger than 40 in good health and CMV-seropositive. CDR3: CASSLNTGVLRNGYTF. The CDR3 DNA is TGTGCCAGCAGCTTAAACACAGGGGTATTACGGAATGGCTACACCTTC.